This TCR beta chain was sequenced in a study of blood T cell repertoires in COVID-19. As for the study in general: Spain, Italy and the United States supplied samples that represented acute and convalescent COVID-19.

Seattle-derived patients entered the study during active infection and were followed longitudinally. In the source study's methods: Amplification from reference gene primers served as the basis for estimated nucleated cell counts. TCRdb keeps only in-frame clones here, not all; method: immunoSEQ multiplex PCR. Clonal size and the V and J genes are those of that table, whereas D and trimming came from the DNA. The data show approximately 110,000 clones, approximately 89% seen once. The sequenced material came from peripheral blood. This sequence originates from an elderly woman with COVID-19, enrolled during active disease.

The CDR3 here is CASSIRRTGSWYEQYF. The CDR3 bases are TGTGCCAGTAGTATCCGTCGGACAGGGAGCTGGTACGAGCAGTACTTC. This chain connects TRBV19 to TRBJ2-7, with TRBD1 matching 8 bases. The V gene's germline CDR1 is LNHDA and CDR2 SQIVND (reference sequence). V lost 3 bases, J lost 4 bases, and 11 bases stayed unmatched. The CDR3 is 16 amino acids.